Below are 2 T cell receptor beta chains sequenced from a single sample in a study of shared clonotypes between healthy human individuals. CD45RO-negative CD8 cells positively selected for CCR7 made up the naive population, which excluded terminally differentiated effector memory CD45RA+ cells. Sequencing was performed with immunoSEQ multiplex PCR; in TCRdb, only in-frame clones are kept and a portion is missing. There are fewer than 800,000 clones in the sample; roughly 94% occur only once, and approximately 22% lies in the top ten. What was sequenced was naive CD8+ T cells sorted from blood. The source is a man aged 25-45 years in good health.

The V gene is TRBV5-5, the J gene TRBJ1-2; 8 bases map to TRBD1. This CDR3 comprises 14 residues. Germline CDR1 SGHKS, CDR2 YYEKEE (reference sequence). After removal of 4 bases from V and 4 bases from J, the junction contained 6 bases not matched to a gene. The CDR3 region is CASSQDRVTYGYTF. CDR3 sequence (DNA): TGTGCCAGCAGCCAGGACAGGGTGACCTATGGCTACACCTTC.

This chain connects TRBV7-2 to TRBJ2-7; the D gene could be TRBD1 or TRBD2 (5 bases each). The CDR3 totals 13 residues. V lost 2 bases and J 3 bases, leaving 8 bases between the germline ends. Germline CDR1 and CDR2: SGHTA and FQGNSA. The CDR3 protein is CASSLWGSYEQYF. CDR3 in DNA: TGTGCCAGCAGCTTATGGGGGAGCTACGAGCAGTACTTC.